Shown below are 7 T cell receptor beta chains from a single sample sequenced in a study of regulatory T cells in long-lasting Graves disease. Stated time point: persistent/refractory GD, antithyroid drugs over 5 years with positive TRAb. From RNA extracted from PBMCs, the TCR library was made. HTBI primers from iRepertoire and Arm-PCR of CDR3 regions yielded the TCR beta libraries. One entry per CDR3 protein results from TCRdb running MiXCR on the multiplex PCR reads. The sample lists about 340,000 distinct CDR3 sequences; about 18% were seen once. Sequencing used peripheral blood mononuclear cells (PBMCs), obtained when the disease was refractory, from a patient treated with antithyroid drugs. These receptors were obtained from a female donor with Graves disease.

The table lists this clonotype with many counts. CDR3 bases: TGTGCCAGCAGCTCTCGGACGGCCCAGGGAAAACTGTTTTTT. Protein sequence: CASSSRTAQGKLFF. This chain uses TRBV7-8 with TRBJ1-4; tentatively, D is TRBD1 (5 bases). Looked up from germline, CDR1 is SGHVS and CDR2 is FQNEAQ. This CDR3 spans 14 amino acids. The V and J ends lost 4 bases and 10 bases respectively, with 16 bases between them.

The sample holds a few counts of this clonotype. V and J are TRBV7-9 and TRBJ2-2; TRBD2 agrees at 7 bases. Per germline, CDR1 SEHNR and CDR2 FQNEAQ (reference sequence). After removal of 5 bases from V and 8 bases from J, the junction contained 17 bases not matched to a gene. CDR3 length: 17 residues. CDR3 nucleotide sequence: TGTGCCAGCAGCCTCCAGGCGGGAGTCGTTTTTAAGGGGGAGCTGTTTTTT. Translation: CASSLQAGVVFKGELFF.

The chain carries TRBV4-3 and TRBJ2-2; D might be TRBD2 (6 bases). CDR1 and CDR2 (germline): LGHNA, YSLEER. The V end lost 3 bases, the J end lost 5 bases, and 10 bases lay between the germline ends. CDR3 length equals 14 residues. The CDR3 region has the DNA TGCGCCAGCAGCCAGGGGACTTCAACCGGGGAGCTGTTTTTT. The encoded protein is CASSQGTSTGELFF.

This clonotype has a count of ten or more. The rearrangement uses TRBV12-3 or TRBV12-4 and TRBJ1-5; maybe TRBD1 (6 bases). Trimming cost V 8 bases and J 8 bases, with 16 bases left between them. This CDR3 region has 13 residues. CDR3 nucleotide sequence: TGTGCCAGCGACCGGGACACCGTGGAGCCCCAGCATTTT. Translated: CASDRDTVEPQHF.

This clonotype occurred many times. CDR3 DNA: TGTGCCAGCAGCTTAGATCCTTCGAGGGGGACCCAGTACTTC. Amino acids: CASSLDPSRGTQYF. This chain uses TRBV11-3 with TRBJ2-5; D possibly uses TRBD1 or TRBD2 (5 bases each). V was trimmed by 0 bases and J by 7 bases, leaving 12 bases between them. The CDR3 is made up of 14 amino acids. Germline V gives CDR1 SGHNT, CDR2 YENEEA.

This clonotype was seen at least ten times. V is TRBV6-1 and J is TRBJ2-5; D tentatively reads TRBD1 or TRBD2 (5 bases each). V lost 6 bases and J lost 1, with 15 bases in between. The germline gives CDR1 MNHNS, CDR2 SASEGT. This CDR3 is 15 amino acids long. The chain's CDR3 is CASRTPTGTQETQYF. CDR3 DNA sequence: TGTGCCAGCAGAACACCAACCGGGACCCAAGAGACCCAGTACTTC.

This clonotype was recorded many times. This chain links TRBV2 with TRBJ1-4, with 7 nucleotides matching TRBD1. The CDR3 extends over 13 amino acids. The ends lost 4 bases at V and 7 bases at J; junction bases unmatched: 3. In germline, CDR1 is SNHLY, CDR2 FYNNEI. The CDR3 DNA reads TGTGCCAGCAGTGTAACAGGGGTTGAAAAACTGTTTTTT. Its protein is CASSVTGVEKLFF. Full variable domain (rest looked up from reference TRBV2 and TRBJ1-4): EPEVTQTPSHQVTQMGQEVILRCVPISNHLYFYWYRQILGQKVEFLVSFYNNEISEKSEIFDDQFSVERPDGSNFTLKIRSTKLEDSAMYFCASSVTGVEKLFFGSGTQLSVL.